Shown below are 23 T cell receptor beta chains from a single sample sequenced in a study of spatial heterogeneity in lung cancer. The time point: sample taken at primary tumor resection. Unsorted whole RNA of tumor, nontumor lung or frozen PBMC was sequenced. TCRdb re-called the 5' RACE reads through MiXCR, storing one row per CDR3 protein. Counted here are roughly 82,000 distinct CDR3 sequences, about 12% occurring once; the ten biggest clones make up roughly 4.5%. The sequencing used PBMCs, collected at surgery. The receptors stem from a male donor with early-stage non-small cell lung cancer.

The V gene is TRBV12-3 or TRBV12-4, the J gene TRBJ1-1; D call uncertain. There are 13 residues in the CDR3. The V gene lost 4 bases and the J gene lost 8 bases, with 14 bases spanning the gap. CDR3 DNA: TGTGCCAGCAGTTCTCCGGGAGTAGGGGAAGCTTTCTTT. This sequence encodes CASSSPGVGEAFF.

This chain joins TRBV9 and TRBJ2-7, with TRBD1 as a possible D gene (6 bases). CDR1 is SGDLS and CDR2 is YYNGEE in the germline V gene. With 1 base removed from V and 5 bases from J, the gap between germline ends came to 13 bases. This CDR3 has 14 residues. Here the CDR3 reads CASSVSGGDDEQYF. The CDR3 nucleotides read TGTGCCAGCAGCGTATCTGGGGGCGACGACGAGCAGTACTTC.

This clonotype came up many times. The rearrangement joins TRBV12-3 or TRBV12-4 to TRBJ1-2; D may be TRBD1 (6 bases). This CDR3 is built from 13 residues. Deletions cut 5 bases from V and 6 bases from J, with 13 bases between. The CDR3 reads CASSPGTSNGYTF. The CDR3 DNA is TGTGCCAGCAGTCCCGGGACAAGCAATGGCTACACCTTC.

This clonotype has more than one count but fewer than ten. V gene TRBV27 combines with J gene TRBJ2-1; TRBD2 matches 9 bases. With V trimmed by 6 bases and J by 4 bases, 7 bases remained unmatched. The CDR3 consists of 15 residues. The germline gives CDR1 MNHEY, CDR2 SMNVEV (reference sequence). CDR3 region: CASRAGGGLYNEQFF. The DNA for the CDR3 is TGTGCCAGCAGGGCGGGAGGGGGGTTATACAATGAGCAGTTCTTC.

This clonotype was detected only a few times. The chain's CDR3 is CASSQGPGVADTEAFF. The CDR3 coding sequence is TGTGCCAGCAGCCAAGGACCCGGGGTCGCGGACACTGAAGCTTTCTTT. The J gene is TRBJ1-1, the V gene TRBV14; D gene unclear. Germline V gene lookup returns CDR1 SGHDN and CDR2 FVKESK. V was shortened by 1 base and J by 3 bases, with 15 bases between the two germline ends. This CDR3 has 16 residues. Full variable domain (rest looked up from reference TRBV14 and TRBJ1-1): EAGVTQFPSHSVIEKGQTVTLRCDPISGHDNLYWYRRVMGKEIKFLLHFVKESKQDESGMPNNRFLAERTGGTYSTLKVQPAELEDSGVYFCASSQGPGVADTEAFFGQGTRLTVV.

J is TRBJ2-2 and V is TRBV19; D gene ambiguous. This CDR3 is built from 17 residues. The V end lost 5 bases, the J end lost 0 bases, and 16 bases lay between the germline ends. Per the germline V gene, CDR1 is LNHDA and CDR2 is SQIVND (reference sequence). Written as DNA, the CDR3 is TGTGCCAGTAGTCCGCGGACGAGTTTGTCGAACACCGGGGAGCTGTTTTTT. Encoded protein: CASSPRTSLSNTGELFF.

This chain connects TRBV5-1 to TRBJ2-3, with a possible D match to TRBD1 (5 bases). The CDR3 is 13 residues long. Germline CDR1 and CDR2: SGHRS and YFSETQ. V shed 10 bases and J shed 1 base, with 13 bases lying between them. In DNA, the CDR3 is TGCGCCGTACCCACAGGCCGCACAGATACGCAGTATTTT. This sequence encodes CAVPTGRTDTQYF.

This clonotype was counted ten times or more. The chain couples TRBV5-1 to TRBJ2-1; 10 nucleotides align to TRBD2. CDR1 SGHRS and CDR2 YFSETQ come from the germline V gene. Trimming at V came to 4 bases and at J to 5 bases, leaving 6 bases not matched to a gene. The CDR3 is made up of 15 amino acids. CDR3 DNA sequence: TGCGCCAGCAGCCCGGGACTAGCGAGGCACAATGAGCAGTTCTTC. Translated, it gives CASSPGLARHNEQFF.

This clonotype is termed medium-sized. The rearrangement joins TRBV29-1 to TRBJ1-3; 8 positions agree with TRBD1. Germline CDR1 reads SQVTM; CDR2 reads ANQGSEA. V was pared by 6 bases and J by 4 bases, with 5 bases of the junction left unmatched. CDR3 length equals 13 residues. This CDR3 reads CSVGTGPGNTIYF. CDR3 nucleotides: TGCAGCGTCGGGACAGGCCCCGGAAACACCATATATTTT.

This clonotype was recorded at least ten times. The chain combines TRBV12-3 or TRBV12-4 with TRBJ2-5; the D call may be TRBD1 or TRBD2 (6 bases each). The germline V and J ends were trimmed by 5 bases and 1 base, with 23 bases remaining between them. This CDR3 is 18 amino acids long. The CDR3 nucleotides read TGTGCCAGCAGTCCCCCGGGGGCAGGAACGTTTTCCCAAGAGACCCAGTACTTC. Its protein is CASSPPGAGTFSQETQYF.

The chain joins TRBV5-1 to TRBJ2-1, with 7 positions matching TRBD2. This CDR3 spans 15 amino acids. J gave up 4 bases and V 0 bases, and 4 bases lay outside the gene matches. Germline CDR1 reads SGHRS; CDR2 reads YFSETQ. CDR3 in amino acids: CASSLESGKYNEQFF. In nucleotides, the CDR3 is TGCGCCAGCAGCTTGGAGAGCGGGAAGTACAATGAGCAGTTCTTC. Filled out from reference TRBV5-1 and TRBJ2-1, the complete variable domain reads KAGVTQTPRYLIKTRGQQVTLSCSPISGHRSVSWYQQTPGQGLQFLFEYFSETQRNKGNFPGRFSGRQFSNSRSEMNVSTLELGDSALYLCASSLESGKYNEQFFGPGTRLTVL.

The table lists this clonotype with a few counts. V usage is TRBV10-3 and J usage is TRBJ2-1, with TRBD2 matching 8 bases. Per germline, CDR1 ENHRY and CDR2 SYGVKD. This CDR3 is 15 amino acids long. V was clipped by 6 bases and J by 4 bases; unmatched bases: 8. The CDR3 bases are TGTGCCATCAGATCCACTAGCGGAGGTTACAATGAGCAGTTCTTC. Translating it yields CAIRSTSGGYNEQFF.

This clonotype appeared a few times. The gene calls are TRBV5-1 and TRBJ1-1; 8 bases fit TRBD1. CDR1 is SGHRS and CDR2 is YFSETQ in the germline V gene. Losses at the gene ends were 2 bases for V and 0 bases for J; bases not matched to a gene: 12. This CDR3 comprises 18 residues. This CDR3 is CASSFGGQGLNLNTEAFF. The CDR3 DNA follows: TGCGCCAGCAGCTTCGGAGGACAGGGTTTAAACTTGAACACTGAAGCTTTCTTT.

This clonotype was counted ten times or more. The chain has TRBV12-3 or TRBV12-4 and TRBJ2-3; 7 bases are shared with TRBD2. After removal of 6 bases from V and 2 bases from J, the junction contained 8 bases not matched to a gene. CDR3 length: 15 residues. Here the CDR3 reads CASSSTGTTTDTQYF. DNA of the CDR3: TGTGCCAGCAGCTCCACCGGGACTACCACAGATACGCAGTATTTT.

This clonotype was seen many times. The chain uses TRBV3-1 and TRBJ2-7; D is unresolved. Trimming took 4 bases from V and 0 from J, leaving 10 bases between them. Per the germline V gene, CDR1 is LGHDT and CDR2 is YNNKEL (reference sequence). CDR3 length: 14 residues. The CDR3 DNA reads TGTGCCAGCAGCCCCCGGCAGGTCTCCTACGAGCAGTACTTC. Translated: CASSPRQVSYEQYF.

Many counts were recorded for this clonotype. The chain's CDR3 is CASSLATRALYGYTF. Here the CDR3 DNA reads TGTGCCAGCAGCTTAGCGACGAGAGCTCTCTATGGCTACACCTTC. The chain carries TRBV7-9 and TRBJ1-2; the D is unclear. Trimming took 0 bases from V and 4 from J, leaving 12 bases between them. This CDR3 comprises 15 residues. CDR1 and CDR2 from the germline V gene are SEHNR and FQNEAQ (reference sequence).

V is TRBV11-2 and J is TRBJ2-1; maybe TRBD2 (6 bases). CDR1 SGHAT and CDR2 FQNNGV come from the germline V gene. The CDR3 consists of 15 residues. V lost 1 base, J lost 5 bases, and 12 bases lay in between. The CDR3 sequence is CASSLGVSGNNEQFF. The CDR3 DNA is TGTGCCAGCAGCTTAGGGGTTAGCGGTAACAATGAGCAGTTCTTC.

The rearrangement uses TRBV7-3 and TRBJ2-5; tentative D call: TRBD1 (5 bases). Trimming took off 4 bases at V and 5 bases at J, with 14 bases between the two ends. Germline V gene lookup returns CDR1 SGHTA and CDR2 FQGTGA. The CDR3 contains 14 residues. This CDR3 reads CASSSQDRRETQYF. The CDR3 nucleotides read TGTGCCAGCAGCTCCCAAGACAGAAGGGAGACCCAGTACTTC.

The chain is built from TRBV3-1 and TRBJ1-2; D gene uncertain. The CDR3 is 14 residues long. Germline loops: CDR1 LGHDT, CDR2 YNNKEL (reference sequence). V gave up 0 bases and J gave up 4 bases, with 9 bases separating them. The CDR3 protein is CASSQDTVVYGYTF. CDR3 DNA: TGTGCCAGCAGCCAAGATACAGTCGTCTATGGCTACACCTTC.

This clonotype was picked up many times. The CDR3 DNA follows: TGTGCCAGCAGCCCCGTGACGGGGGACTACGAGCAGTACTTC. This translates into CASSPVTGDYEQYF. V usage is TRBV7-2 and J usage is TRBJ2-7; TRBD2 might be the D (6 bases). The CDR3 length is 14 residues. Per the germline V gene, CDR1 is SGHTA and CDR2 is FQGNSA. V lost 5 bases and J 3 bases, leaving 14 bases between the germline ends.

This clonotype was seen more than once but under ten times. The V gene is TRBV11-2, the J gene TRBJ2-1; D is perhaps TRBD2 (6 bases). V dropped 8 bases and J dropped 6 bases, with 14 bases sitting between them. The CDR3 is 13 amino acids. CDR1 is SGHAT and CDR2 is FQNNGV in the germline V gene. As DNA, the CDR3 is TGTGCCAGCGAGGGGACTCCCCGCAATGAGCAGTTCTTC. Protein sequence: CASEGTPRNEQFF.

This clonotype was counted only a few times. The CDR3 loop is CASGPSGEQYF. The CDR3 DNA reads as TGTGCCAGCGGCCCCTCGGGGGAGCAGTACTTC. V gene TRBV13 combines with J gene TRBJ2-7; TRBD2 is a possible D gene (5 bases). CDR1 and CDR2 from the germline V gene are PRHDT and FYEKMQ (reference sequence). The CDR3 extends over 11 amino acids. V shed 8 bases and J shed 7 bases, with 12 bases lying between them. Supplemented by reference TRBV13 and TRBJ2-7, the full variable domain reads AAGVIQSPRHLIKEKRETATLKCYPIPRHDTVYWYQQGPGQDPQFLISFYEKMQSDKGSIPDRFSAQQFSDYHSELNMSSLELGDSALYFCASGPSGEQYFGPGTRLTVT.

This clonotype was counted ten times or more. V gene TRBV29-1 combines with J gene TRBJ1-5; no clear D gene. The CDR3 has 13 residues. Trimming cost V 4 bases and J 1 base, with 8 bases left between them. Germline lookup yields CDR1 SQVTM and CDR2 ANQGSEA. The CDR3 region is CSVGGMSNQPQHF. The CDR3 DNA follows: TGCAGCGTTGGCGGTATGAGCAATCAGCCCCAGCATTTT.